The T cell receptor (beta chain) described here comes from a study of OX40 agonist ivuxolimab in advanced cancers. Study-wide context: Ivuxolimab, an antibody acting as an agonist of OX40 (CD134), was used to treat patients. Cancers in dose escalation were hepatocellular, melanoma, renal cell and head and neck.

In the case of this clone: Its antigen remains unidentified.

Broader study findings: Fewer expanded clones were found on average in CD4+ than in CD8+ T cells.

The table came from immunoSEQ multiplex PCR; TCRdb's copy has only in-frame clones and leaves some out. The sample lists fewer than 50,000 clones, roughly 77% occurring once. Patients with autoimmune history or systemic immunosuppression were excluded. Sample: CD4+ or CD8+ T cells sorted from blood, taken in a trial of the OX40 agonist ivuxolimab. This clonotype originated in an adult with an advanced solid tumor such as melanoma, head and neck, liver or kidney cancer.

Written as DNA, the CDR3 is TGTGCCTTACGATTGGGGAAAATCTACGAGCAGTACTTC. This sequence encodes CALRLGKIYEQYF. The V call is TRBV6-4, the J call TRBJ2-7; D is uncertain. Germline CDR1 is MRHNA and CDR2 is SNTAGT. The CDR3 has 13 amino acids. V was pared by 11 bases and J by 3 bases, with 17 bases between.